This T cell receptor beta chain appears in the sequencing data of a study of CD8 T cells in ankylosing spondylitis. Findings and caveats of the study: A CD8+ phenotype characterized the disease-linked clones, which were relatively rare in peripheral blood. There was reportedly significant enrichment of clones that were disease-linked in matched ankylosing spondylitis synovial fluid.

In its sample, this clonotype was seen many times. What it binds is not known. V gave up 6 bases and J gave up 5 bases, with 22 bases separating them. This CDR3 has 16 amino acids. TCRdb re-called the 5' RACE reads through MiXCR, storing one row per CDR3 protein. The sample has around 220,000 distinct CDR3 sequences; roughly a tenth are singletons. The gene calls are TRBV12-3 or TRBV12-4 and TRBJ2-5; D is perhaps TRBD1 or TRBD2 (6 bases each). The specimen was blood, either unsorted or a sorted T cell fraction (not recorded which). This TCR derives from a male donor with ankylosing spondylitis or in good health (not recorded which). CDR3 coding DNA: TGTGCCAGCAGCCCCGGTCCCGGGGGCGTTCTGGAGACCCAGTACTTC. This codes for CASSPGPGGVLETQYF.